This TCR beta chain is from a study of Ad26.COV2.S vaccination and SARS-CoV-2 variants. Germline lookup yields CDR1 MNHEY and CDR2 SMNVEV (reference sequence). The CDR3 is 14 residues long. J was trimmed by 0 bases and V by 6 bases; bases with no gene match: 0. Indicated treatment: approximately 18 received Ad26.COV2.S at low or high dose, single or two shots; several received placebo; per-sample allocation not given. Samples came from day 63 after the first vaccine or placebo injection. Using immunoSEQ multiplex PCR, the repertoire was profiled, and TCRdb retains in-frame clones only, with some absent. The data show approximately 410,000 clones, about 90% seen once.

V gene TRBV27 combines with J gene TRBJ1-4, with 8 positions matching TRBD1. Sequencing was performed on peripheral blood, taken in a trial of Ad26.COV2.S vaccine versus placebo. The TCR sequence derives from a person aged 18-60 years who received the Ad26.COV2.S COVID-19 vaccine or a placebo. The CDR3 nucleotides read TGTGCCAGCAGGACAGGGGCAACTAATGAAAAACTGTTTTTT. Translation gives CASRTGATNEKLFF.